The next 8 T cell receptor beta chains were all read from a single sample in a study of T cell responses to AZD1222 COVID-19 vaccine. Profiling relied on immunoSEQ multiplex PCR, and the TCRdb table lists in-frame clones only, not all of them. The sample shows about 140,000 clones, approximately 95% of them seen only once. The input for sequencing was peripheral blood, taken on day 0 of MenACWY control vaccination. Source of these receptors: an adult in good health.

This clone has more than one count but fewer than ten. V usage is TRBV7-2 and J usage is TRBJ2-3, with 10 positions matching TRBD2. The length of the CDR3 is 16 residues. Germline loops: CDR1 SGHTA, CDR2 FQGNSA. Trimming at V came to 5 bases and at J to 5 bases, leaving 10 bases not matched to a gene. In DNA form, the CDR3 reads TGTGCCAGCAGCGTGCCCCTAGCGGGGGATAAAGATACGCAGTATTTT. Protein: CASSVPLAGDKDTQYF.

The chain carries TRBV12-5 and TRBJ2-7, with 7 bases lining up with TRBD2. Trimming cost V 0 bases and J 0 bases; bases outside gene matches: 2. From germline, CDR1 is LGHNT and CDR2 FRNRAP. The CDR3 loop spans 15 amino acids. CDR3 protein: CASGLVAGPSYEQYF. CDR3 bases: TGTGCTAGTGGTTTGGTAGCGGGGCCCTCCTACGAGCAGTACTTC.

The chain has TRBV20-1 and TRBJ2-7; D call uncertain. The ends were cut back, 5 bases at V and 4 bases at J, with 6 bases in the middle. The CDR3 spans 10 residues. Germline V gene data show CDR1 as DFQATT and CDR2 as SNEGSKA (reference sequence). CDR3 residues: CSAAAYEQYF. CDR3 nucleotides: TGCAGTGCTGCCGCATACGAGCAGTACTTC.

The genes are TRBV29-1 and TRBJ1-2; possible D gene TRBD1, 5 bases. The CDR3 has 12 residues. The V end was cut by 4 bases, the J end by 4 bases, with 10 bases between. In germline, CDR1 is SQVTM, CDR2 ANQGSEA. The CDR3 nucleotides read TGCAGCGTTGGGCAGGGCGGCTATGGCTACACCTTC. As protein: CSVGQGGYGYTF.

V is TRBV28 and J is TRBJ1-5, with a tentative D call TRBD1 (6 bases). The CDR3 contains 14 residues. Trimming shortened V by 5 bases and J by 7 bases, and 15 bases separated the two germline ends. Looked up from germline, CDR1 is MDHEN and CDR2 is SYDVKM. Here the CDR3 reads CASSTQGFGQPQHF. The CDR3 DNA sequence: TGTGCCAGCAGTACTCAGGGGTTCGGACAGCCCCAGCATTTT. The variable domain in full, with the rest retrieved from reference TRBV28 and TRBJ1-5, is DVKVTQSSRYLVKRTGEKVFLECVQDMDHENMFWYRQDPGLGLRLIYFSYDVKMKEKGDIPEGYSVSREKKERFSLILESASTNQTSMYLCASSTQGFGQPQHFGDGTRLSIL.

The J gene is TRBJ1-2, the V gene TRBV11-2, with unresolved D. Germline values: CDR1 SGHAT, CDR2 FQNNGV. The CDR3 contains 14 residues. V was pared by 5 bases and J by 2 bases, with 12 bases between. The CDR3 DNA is TGTGCCAGCAGCCAGGTTCGAGAGAACTATGGCTACACCTTC. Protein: CASSQVRENYGYTF.

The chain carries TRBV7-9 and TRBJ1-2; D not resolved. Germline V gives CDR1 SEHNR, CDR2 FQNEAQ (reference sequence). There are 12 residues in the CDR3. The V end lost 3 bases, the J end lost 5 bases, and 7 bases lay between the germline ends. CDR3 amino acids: CASSFEGYGYTF. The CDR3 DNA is TGTGCCAGCAGCTTCGAGGGATATGGCTACACCTTC.

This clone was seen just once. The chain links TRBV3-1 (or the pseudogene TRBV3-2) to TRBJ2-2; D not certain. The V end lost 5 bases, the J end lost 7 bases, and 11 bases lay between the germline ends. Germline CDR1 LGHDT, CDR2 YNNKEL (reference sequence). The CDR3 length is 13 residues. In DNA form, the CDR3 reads TGTGCCAGCAGCTCCATCTACGACGGGGAGCTGTTTTTT. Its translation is CASSSIYDGELFF.